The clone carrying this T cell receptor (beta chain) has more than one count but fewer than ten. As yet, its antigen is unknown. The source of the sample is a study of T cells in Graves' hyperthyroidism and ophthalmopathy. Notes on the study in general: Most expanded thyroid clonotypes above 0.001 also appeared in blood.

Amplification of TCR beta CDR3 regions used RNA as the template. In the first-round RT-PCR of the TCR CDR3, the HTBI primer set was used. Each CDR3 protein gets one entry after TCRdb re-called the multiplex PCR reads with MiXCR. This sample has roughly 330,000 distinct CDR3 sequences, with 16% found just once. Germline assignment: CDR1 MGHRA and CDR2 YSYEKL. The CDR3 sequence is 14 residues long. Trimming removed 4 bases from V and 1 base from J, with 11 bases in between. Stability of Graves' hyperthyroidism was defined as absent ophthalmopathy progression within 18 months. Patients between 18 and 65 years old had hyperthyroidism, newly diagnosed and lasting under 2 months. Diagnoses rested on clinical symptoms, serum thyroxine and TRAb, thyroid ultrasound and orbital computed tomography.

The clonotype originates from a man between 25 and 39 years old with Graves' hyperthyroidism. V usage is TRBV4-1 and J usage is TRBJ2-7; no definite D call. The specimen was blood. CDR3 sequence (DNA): TGCGCCAGCAGCCGCCCCTGGCGGTCCTACGAGCAGTACTTC. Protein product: CASSRPWRSYEQYF.